These 13 T cell receptor beta chains came from one sample sequenced in a study of T cell responses to AZD1222 COVID-19 vaccine. The data were produced by immunoSEQ multiplex PCR, yet TCRdb's version contains in-frame clones alone and is incomplete. Of roughly 150,000 clones listed, 80% to 95% are singletons. Material: peripheral blood, obtained on day 0 of AZD1222 vaccination. All receptors derive from an adult in good health.

The V gene is TRBV19, the J gene TRBJ2-7, with 9 positions matching TRBD2. The V gene end was trimmed by 4 bases and the J gene end by 2 bases; junction bases not matched to a gene: 6. The CDR3 contains 15 residues. Germline V lookup: CDR1 LNHDA, CDR2 SQIVND (reference sequence). The CDR3 here is CASSRASGTTYEQYF. In DNA form, the CDR3 reads TGTGCCAGTAGTAGGGCTAGCGGGACCACCTACGAGCAGTACTTC.

The chain combines TRBV7-3 with TRBJ1-2; 8 bases fit TRBD1. The CDR3 has 13 residues. CDR1 SGHTA and CDR2 FQGTGA come from the germline V gene. Losses at the gene ends were 4 bases for V and 3 bases for J; bases not matched to a gene: 1. CDR3 nucleotide sequence: TGTGCCAGCAGCTCGACAGGGGACTATGGCTACACCTTC. Protein sequence: CASSSTGDYGYTF.

The CDR3 is CASSQDLAVYEQYF. CDR3 in DNA: TGTGCCAGCAGCCAAGATTTGGCGGTCTACGAGCAGTACTTC. The chain couples TRBV3-1 (or the pseudogene TRBV3-2) to TRBJ2-7; D is unclear. CDR3 length: 14 amino acids. The germline V gene encodes CDR1 LGHDT and CDR2 YNNKEL (reference sequence). The V and J ends lost 0 bases and 3 bases respectively, with 9 bases between them.

V and J are TRBV29-1 and TRBJ1-5; perhaps TRBD1 as D (5 bases). V lost 4 bases and J lost 6, with 13 bases in between. CDR3 length equals 13 residues. Germline values: CDR1 SQVTM, CDR2 ANQGSEA. The CDR3 loop is CSVGGGGVQPQHF. The CDR3 DNA follows: TGCAGCGTTGGCGGGGGGGGTGTTCAGCCCCAGCATTTT.

V is TRBV29-1 and J is TRBJ2-1; TRBD2 matches at 13 bases. Germline V gene data show CDR1 as SQVTM and CDR2 as ANQGSEA. The CDR3 length is 12 residues. The V gene end was trimmed by 3 bases and the J gene end by 15 bases; junction bases not matched to a gene: 5. CDR3 loop: CSVDGLAGERFF. For the CDR3, the DNA is TGCAGCGTTGACGGACTAGCGGGAGAACGGTTCTTC.

The chain joins TRBV3-1 (or the pseudogene TRBV3-2) to TRBJ2-5, with 10 bases fitting TRBD2. V was pared by 4 bases and J by 1 base, with 6 bases of the junction left unmatched. The CDR3 is 16 amino acids. Germline assignment: CDR1 LGHDT and CDR2 YNNKEL (reference sequence). CDR3 DNA sequence: TGTGCCAGCAGCCCTTTAGCGGGGGGAGGCCAAGAGACCCAGTACTTC. Translation: CASSPLAGGGQETQYF.

The chain couples TRBV30 to TRBJ1-1; no firm D call. The CDR3 is 13 residues long. Trimming pared 2 bases from V and 5 bases from J, leaving 12 bases between. Germline V gene data show CDR1 as GTSNPN and CDR2 as SVGIG (reference sequence). Written as DNA, the CDR3 is TGTGCCTGGAGTCCCTGGGGTGAGACTGAAGCTTTCTTT. This sequence encodes CAWSPWGETEAFF.

The V and J genes are TRBV3-1 (or the pseudogene TRBV3-2) and TRBJ2-5, with 9 bases that match TRBD2. The CDR3 length is 15 residues. CDR1 and CDR2 from the germline V gene are LGHDT and YNNKEL (reference sequence). Trimming removed 1 base from V and 2 bases from J; junction bases left unmatched: 2. As DNA, the CDR3 is TGTGCCAGCAGCCAAGGCCTAGCGGGGCAAGAGACCCAGTACTTC. This translates into CASSQGLAGQETQYF.

The rearrangement links TRBV4-1 to TRBJ1-3; D is unclear. Trimming removed 0 bases at V and 2 bases at J, with 17 bases between. This CDR3 is 18 amino acids long. Per the germline V gene, CDR1 is MGHRA and CDR2 is YSYEKL. For the CDR3, the DNA is TGCGCCAGCAGCCAAGATAACGGCAGGAGTCGCCCTGGAAACACCATATATTTT. Its translation is CASSQDNGRSRPGNTIYF.

V gene TRBV5-1 combines with J gene TRBJ1-1; tentative D call: TRBD1 (5 bases). Per germline, CDR1 SGHRS and CDR2 YFSETQ. Trimming stripped 9 bases from V and 5 bases from J, with 20 bases between. The CDR3 runs 14 residues. The CDR3, as DNA: TGCGCCACCTCCCCCGGGACCCTGGGGACTGAAGCTTTCTTT. It encodes CATSPGTLGTEAFF.

The chain has TRBV20-1 and TRBJ1-2; D is perhaps TRBD1 (6 bases). This CDR3 has 13 amino acids. The germline CDR1 and CDR2 sequences are DFQATT and SNEGSKA (reference sequence). Trimming stripped 3 bases from V and 4 bases from J, with 12 bases between. The CDR3 DNA reads as TGCAGTGCTAGTTGGGGGGCGAGCTATGGCTACACCTTC. Its protein is CSASWGASYGYTF.

The chain carries TRBV28 and TRBJ1-5; D might be TRBD1 (6 bases). The CDR3 consists of 15 residues. V shed 6 bases and J shed 3 bases, with 15 bases lying between them. Germline CDR1 is MDHEN and CDR2 is SYDVKM. CDR3 region: CASRPQTGSNQPQHF. For the CDR3, the DNA is TGTGCCAGCAGACCTCAGACAGGTTCCAATCAGCCCCAGCATTTT.

This clone was seen only once. The chain links TRBV5-6 to TRBJ2-5; possibly TRBD2 for D (5 bases). Germline V gene data show CDR1 as SGHDT and CDR2 as YYEEEE. The germline V and J ends were trimmed by 7 bases and 4 bases, with 23 bases remaining between them. This CDR3 has 16 amino acids. CDR3 sequence (DNA): TGTGCCAGCGGGCTTGGAGGTCAGGCGGCAGGAGAGACCCAGTACTTC. Residues: CASGLGGQAAGETQYF.